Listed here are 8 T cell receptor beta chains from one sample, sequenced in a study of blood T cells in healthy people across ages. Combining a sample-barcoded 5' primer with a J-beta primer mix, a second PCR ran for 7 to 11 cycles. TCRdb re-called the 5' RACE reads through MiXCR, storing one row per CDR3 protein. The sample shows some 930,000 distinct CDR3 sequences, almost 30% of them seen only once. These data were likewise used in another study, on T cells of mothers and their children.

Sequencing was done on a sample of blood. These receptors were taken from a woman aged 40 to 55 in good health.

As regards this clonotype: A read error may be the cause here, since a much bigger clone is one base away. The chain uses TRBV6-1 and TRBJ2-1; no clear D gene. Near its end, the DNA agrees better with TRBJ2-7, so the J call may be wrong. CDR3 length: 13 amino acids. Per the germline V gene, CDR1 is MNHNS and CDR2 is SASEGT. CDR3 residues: CASEKSSYNEQYF. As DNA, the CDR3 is TGTGCCAGCGAAAAGAGCTCCTACAATGAGCAGTACTTC.

The CDR3 DNA reads as TGCGCCAGCAGCTTGGGCCCGACAGGGTTTAGCACAGATACGCAGTATTTT. This gives the protein CASSLGPTGFSTDTQYF. The V gene is TRBV5-1, the J gene TRBJ2-3; 7 bases are a match to TRBD1. The CDR3 length is 17 residues. After removal of 0 bases from V and 0 bases from J, the junction contained 7 bases not matched to a gene. Germline V gene data show CDR1 as SGHRS and CDR2 as YFSETQ.

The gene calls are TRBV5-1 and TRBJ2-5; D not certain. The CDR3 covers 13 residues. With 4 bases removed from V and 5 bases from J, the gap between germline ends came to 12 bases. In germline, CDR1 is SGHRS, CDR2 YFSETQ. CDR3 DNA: TGCGCCAGCAGCCCCTTTGGTGGGGAGACCCAGTACTTC. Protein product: CASSPFGGETQYF.

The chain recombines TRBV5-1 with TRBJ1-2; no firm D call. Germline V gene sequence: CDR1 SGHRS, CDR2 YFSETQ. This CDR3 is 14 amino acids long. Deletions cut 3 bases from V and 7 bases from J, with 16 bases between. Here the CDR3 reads CASSSAGGSPGYTF. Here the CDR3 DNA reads TGCGCCAGCAGCTCCGCTGGCGGATCCCCTGGCTACACCTTC.

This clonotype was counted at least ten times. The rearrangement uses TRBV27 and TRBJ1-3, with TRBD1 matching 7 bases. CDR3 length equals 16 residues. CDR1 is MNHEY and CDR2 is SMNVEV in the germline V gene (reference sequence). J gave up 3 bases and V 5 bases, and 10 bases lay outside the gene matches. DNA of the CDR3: TGTGCCAGCAGTACTGGGGGGACAGCTGATGGAAACACCATATATTTT. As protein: CASSTGGTADGNTIYF.

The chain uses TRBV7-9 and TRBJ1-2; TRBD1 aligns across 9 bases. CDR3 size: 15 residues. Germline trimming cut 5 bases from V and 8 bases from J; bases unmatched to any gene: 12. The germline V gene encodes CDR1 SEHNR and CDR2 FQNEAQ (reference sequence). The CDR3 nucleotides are TGTGCCAGCAGCCCGCGGACAGGGGCGCTTGGGGGCTACACCTTC. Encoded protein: CASSPRTGALGGYTF. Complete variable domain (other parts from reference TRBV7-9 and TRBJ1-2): DTGVSQNPRHKITKRGQNVTFRCDPISEHNRLYWYRQTLGQGPEFLTYFQNEAQLEKSRLLSDRFSAERPKGSFSTLEIQRTEQGDSAMYLCASSPRTGALGGYTFGSGTRLTVV.

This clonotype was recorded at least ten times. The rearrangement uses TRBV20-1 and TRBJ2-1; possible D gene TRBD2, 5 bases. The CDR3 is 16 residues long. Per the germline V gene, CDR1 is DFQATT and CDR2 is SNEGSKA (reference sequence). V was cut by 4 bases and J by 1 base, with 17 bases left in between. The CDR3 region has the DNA TGCAGTGCTACCAACCCCACCGGGGAGTCCTACAATGAGCAGTTCTTC. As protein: CSATNPTGESYNEQFF.

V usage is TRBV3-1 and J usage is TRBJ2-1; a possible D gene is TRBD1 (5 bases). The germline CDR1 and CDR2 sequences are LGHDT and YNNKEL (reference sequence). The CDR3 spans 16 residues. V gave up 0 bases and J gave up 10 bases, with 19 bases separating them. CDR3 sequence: CASSQDSQASSYEQFF. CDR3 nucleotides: TGTGCCAGCAGCCAAGATTCACAGGCGAGCTCCTACGAGCAGTTCTTC.